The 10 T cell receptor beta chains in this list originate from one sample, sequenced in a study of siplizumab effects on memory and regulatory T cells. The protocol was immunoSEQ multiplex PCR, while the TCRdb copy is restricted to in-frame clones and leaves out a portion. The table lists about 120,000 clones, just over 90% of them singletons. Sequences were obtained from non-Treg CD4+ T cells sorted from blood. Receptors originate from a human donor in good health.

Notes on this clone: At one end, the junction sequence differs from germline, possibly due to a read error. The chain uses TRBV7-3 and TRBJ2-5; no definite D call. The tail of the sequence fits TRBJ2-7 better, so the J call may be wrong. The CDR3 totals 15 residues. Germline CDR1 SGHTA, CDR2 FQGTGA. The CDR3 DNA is TGTGCCAGCAGCCTAACCGGCCCGGAAGGATACGAGCAGTACTTC. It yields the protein CASSLTGPEGYEQYF.

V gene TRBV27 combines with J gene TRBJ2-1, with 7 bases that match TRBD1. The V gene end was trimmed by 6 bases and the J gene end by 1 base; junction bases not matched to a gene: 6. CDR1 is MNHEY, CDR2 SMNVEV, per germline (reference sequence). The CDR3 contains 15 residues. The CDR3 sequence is CASSSGTASYNEQFF. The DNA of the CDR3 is TGTGCCAGCAGCTCCGGGACAGCGTCCTACAATGAGCAGTTCTTC.

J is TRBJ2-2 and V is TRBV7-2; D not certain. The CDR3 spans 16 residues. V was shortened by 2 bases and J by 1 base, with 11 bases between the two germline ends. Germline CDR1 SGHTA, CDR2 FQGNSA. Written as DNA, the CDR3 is TGTGCCAGCAGCTTATTTAGGACGGTGAACACCGGGGAGCTGTTTTTT. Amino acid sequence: CASSLFRTVNTGELFF.

The CDR3 is CASSQVRQANYGYTF. The CDR3 nucleotides read TGCGCCAGCAGCCAAGTCCGGCAGGCTAACTATGGCTACACCTTC. The V gene is TRBV4-3, the J gene TRBJ1-2, with no clear D. Trimming cost V 1 base and J 0 bases, with 9 bases left between them. The CDR3 has 15 residues. Germline V lookup: CDR1 LGHNA, CDR2 YSLEER.

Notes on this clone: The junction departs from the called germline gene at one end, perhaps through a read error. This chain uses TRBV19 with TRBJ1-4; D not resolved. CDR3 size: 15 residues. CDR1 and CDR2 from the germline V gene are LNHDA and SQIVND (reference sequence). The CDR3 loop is CASSKAAGSNEKLFF. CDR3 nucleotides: TGTGCCAGTAGTAAGGCGGCTGGCTCTAACGAAAAACTGTTTTTT.

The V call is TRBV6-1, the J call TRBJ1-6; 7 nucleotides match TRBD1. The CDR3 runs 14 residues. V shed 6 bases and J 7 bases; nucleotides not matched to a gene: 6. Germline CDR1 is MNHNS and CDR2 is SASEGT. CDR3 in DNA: TGTGCCAGCAGAGGGGGCGCGGGGAATTCACCCCTCCACTTT. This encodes CASRGGAGNSPLHF.

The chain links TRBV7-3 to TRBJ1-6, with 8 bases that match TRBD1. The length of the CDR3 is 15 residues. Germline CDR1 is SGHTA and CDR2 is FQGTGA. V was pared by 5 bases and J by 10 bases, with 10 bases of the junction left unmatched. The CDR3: CASSLLGQGRSPLHF. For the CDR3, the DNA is TGTGCCAGCAGCCTCCTCGGACAGGGCCGATCACCCCTCCACTTT.

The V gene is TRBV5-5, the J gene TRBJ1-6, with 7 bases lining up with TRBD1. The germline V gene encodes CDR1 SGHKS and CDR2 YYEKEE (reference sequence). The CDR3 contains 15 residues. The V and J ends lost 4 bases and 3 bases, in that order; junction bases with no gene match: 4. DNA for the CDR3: TGTGCCAGCAGCCAGGGGACAGTCTATAATTCACCCCTCCACTTT. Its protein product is CASSQGTVYNSPLHF.

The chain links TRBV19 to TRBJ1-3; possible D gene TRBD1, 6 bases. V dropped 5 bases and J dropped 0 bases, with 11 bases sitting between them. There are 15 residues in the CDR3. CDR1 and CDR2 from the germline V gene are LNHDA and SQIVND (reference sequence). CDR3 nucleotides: TGTGCCAGTAGTGGGACAAGCCGCTCTGGAAACACCATATATTTT. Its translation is CASSGTSRSGNTIYF.

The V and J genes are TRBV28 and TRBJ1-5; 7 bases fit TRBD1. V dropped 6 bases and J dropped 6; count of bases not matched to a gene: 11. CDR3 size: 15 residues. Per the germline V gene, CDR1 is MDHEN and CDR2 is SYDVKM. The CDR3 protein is CASSPGGNEIQPQHF. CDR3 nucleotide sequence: TGTGCCAGCAGCCCAGGGGGTAACGAAATTCAGCCCCAGCATTTT.